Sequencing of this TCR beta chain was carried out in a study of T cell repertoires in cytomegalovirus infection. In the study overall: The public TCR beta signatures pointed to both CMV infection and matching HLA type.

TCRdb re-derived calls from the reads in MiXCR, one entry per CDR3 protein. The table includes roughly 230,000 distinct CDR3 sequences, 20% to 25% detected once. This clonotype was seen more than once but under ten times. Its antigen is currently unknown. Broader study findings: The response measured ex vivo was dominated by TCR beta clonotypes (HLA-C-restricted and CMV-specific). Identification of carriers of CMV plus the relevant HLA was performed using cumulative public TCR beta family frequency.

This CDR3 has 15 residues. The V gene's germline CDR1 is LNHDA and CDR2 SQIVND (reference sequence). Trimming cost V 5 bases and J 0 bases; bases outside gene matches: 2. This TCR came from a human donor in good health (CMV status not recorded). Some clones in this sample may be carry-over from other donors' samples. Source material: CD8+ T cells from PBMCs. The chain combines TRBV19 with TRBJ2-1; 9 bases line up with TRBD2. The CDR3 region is CASSPSGDSYNEQFF. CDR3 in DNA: TGTGCCAGTAGTCCTAGCGGGGACTCCTACAATGAGCAGTTCTTC.